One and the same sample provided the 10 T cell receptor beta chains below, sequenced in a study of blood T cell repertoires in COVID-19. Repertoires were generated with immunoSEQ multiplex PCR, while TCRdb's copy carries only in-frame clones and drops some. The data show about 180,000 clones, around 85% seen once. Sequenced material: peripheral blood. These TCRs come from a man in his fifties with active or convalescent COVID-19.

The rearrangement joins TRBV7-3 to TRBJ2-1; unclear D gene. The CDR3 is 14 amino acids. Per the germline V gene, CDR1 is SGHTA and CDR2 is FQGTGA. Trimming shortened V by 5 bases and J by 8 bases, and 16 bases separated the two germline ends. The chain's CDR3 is CASSPLTPSDEQFF. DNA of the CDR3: TGTGCCAGCAGCCCGCTGACTCCGTCTGATGAGCAGTTCTTC.

The CDR3 coding sequence is TGTGCCAGCAGCTTACGGGGGATACCCAATGAGCAGTTCTTC. Translated: CASSLRGIPNEQFF. The V call is TRBV7-3, the J call TRBJ2-1; TRBD2 is a possible D gene (6 bases). The CDR3 extends over 14 amino acids. CDR1 SGHTA and CDR2 FQGTGA come from the germline V gene. V was cut by 2 bases and J by 6 bases, with 11 bases left in between.

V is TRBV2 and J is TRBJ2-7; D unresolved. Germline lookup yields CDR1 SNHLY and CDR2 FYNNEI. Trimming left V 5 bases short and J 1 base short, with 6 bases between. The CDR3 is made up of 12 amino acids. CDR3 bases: TGTGCCAGCAGTTTCGTTTCCTACGAGCAGTACTTC. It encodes CASSFVSYEQYF.

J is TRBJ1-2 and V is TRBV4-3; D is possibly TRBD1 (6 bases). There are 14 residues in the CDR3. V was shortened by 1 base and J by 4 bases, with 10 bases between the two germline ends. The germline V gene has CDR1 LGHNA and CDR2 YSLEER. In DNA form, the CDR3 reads TGCGCCAGCAGCCAAGGGGGGCAGATCTATGGCTACACCTTC. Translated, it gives CASSQGGQIYGYTF.

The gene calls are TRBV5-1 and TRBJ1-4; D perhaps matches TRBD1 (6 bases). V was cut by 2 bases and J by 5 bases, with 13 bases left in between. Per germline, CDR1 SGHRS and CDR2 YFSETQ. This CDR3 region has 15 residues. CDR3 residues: CASSFGGQLNEKLFF. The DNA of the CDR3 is TGCGCCAGCAGCTTTGGCGGACAGCTGAATGAAAAACTGTTTTTT.

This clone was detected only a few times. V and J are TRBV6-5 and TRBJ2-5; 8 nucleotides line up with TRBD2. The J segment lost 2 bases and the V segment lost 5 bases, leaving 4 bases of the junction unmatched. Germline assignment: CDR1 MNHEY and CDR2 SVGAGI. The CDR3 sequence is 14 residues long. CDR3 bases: TGTGCCAGCAGTAGGGGACTAGGTCAAGAGACCCAGTACTTC. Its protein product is CASSRGLGQETQYF.

CDR3: CAIRGQSSGDEQFF. The CDR3 DNA reads as TGTGCCATCAGGGGACAGAGCTCGGGAGATGAGCAGTTCTTC. The rearrangement joins TRBV10-3 to TRBJ2-1; D might be TRBD1 (7 bases). Germline CDR1 reads ENHRY; CDR2 reads SYGVKD. This CDR3 comprises 14 residues. V was clipped by 6 bases and J by 8 bases, with 17 bases between them.

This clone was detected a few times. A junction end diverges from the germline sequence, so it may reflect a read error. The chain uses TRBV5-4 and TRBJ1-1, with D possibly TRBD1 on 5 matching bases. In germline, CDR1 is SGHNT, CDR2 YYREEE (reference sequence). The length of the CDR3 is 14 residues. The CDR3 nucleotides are TGTGCCAGCAGGTTGGGAGGGGAGGACACTGAAGCTTTCTTT. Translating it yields CASRLGGEDTEAFF.

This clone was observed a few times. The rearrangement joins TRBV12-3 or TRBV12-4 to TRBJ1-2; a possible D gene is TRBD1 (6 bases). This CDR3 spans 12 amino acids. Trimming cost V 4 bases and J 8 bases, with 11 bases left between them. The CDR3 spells CASSSWTAGYTF. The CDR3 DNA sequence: TGTGCCAGCAGTTCCTGGACAGCAGGCTACACCTTC.

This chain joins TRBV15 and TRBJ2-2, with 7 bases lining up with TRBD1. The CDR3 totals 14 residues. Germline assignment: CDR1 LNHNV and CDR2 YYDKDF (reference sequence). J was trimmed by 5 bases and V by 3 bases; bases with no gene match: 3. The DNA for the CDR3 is TGTGCCACCAGCAGTGGACAGGCGACCGGGGAGCTGTTTTTT. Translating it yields CATSSGQATGELFF.